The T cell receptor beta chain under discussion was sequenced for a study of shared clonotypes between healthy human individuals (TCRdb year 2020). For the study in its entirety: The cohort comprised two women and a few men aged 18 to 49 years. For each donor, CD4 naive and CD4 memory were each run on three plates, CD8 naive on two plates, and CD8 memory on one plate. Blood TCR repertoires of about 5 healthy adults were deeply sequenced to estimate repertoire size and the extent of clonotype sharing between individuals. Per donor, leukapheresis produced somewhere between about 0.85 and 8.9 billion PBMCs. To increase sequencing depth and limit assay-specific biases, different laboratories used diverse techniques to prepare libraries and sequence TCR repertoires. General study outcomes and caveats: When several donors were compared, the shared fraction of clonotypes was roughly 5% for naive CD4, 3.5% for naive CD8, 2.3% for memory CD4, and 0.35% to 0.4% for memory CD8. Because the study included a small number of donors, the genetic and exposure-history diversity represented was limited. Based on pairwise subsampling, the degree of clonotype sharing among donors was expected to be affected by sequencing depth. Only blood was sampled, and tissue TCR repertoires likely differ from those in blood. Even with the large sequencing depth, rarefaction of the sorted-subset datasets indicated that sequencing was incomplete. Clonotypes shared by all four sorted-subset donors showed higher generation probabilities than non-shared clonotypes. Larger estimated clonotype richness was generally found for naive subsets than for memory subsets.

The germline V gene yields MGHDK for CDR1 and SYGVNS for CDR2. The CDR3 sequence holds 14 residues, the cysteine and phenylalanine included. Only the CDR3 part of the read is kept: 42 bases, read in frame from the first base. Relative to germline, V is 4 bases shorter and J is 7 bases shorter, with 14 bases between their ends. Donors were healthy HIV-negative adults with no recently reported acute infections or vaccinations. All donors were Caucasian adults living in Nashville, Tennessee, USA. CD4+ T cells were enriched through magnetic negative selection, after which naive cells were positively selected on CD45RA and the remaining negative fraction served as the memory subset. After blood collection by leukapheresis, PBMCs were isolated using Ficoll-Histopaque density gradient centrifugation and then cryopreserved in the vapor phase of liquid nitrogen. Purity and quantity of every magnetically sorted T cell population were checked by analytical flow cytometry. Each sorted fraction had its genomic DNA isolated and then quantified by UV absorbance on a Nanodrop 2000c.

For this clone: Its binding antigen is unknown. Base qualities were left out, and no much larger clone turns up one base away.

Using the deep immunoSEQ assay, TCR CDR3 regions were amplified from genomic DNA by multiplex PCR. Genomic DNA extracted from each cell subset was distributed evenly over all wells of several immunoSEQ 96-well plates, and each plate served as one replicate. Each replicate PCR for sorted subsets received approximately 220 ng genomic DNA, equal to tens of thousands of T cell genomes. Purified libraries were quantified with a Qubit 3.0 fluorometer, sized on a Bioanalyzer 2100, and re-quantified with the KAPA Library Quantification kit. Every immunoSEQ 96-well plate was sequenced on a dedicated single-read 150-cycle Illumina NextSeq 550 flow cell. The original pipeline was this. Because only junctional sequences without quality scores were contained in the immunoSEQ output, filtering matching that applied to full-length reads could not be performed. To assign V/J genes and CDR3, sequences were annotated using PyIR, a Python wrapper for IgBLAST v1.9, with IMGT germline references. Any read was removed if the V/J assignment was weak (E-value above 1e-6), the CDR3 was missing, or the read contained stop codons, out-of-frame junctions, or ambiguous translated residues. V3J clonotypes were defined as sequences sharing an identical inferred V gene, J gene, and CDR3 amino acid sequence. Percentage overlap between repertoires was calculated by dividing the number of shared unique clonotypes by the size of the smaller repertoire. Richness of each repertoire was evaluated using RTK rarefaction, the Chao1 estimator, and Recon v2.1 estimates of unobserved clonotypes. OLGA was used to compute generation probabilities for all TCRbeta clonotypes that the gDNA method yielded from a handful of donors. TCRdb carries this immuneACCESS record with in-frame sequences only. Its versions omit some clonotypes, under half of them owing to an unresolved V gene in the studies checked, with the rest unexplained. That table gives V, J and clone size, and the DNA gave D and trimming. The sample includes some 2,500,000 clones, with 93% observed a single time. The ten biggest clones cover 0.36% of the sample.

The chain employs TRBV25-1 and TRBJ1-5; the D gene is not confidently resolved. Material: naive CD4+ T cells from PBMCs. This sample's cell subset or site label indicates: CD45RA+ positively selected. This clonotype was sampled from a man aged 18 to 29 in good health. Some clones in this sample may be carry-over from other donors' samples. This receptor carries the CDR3 CASSGQNWFQPQHF. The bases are TGTGCCAGCAGTGGTCAGAATTGGTTCCAGCCCCAGCATTTT. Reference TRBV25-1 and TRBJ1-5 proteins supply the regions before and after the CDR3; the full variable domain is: EADIYQTPRYLVIGTGKKITLECSQTMGHDKMYWYQQDPGMELHLIHYSYGVNSTEKGDLSSESTVSRIRTEHFPLTLESARPSHTSQYLCASSGQNWFQPQHFGDGTRLSIL.